The 26 T cell receptor beta chains presented below share a single source sample, sequenced in a study of control samples from healthy donors and cancer patients. Assay: immunoSEQ multiplex PCR; the TCRdb copy retains only in-frame clones and omits some. The sample consists of around 100,000 clones, roughly nine tenths of them appearing once. What was sequenced was blood. These receptors all stem from a woman under 30 in good health.

This clone appeared a few times. This chain connects TRBV30 to TRBJ2-7; D ambiguous. Germline loops: CDR1 GTSNPN, CDR2 SVGIG (reference sequence). The CDR3 length is 10 residues. V lost 2 bases and J lost 9, with 8 bases in between. The CDR3 reads CAWSSERQYF. The DNA of the CDR3 is TGTGCCTGGAGTTCGGAAAGGCAGTACTTC.

The chain joins TRBV9 to TRBJ1-6; no clear D gene. V was cut by 9 bases and J by 10 bases, with 17 bases left in between. Germline V gene lookup returns CDR1 SGDLS and CDR2 YYNGEE. The length of the CDR3 is 13 residues. CDR3 amino acids: CATPGRVGSPLHF. DNA for the CDR3: TGTGCCACTCCCGGGAGGGTTGGATCACCCCTCCACTTT.

The genes are TRBV7-9 and TRBJ2-7, with 8 nucleotides matching TRBD1. The J segment lost 5 bases and the V segment lost 6 bases, leaving 9 bases of the junction unmatched. Germline lookup yields CDR1 SEHNR and CDR2 FQNEAQ (reference sequence). This CDR3 has 14 amino acids. The CDR3 DNA is TGTGCCAGCAGTCCGCCGGGACAGGACAACGAGCAGTACTTC. It specifies CASSPPGQDNEQYF.

The CDR3 coding sequence is TGTGCCAGCAGTTTGGTTTGGGGACATGAGCAGTTCTTC. It translates to CASSLVWGHEQFF. The chain has TRBV12-3 or TRBV12-4 and TRBJ2-1; D tentatively fits TRBD1 or TRBD2 (5 bases each). The CDR3 covers 13 residues. Trimming left V 3 bases short and J 8 bases short, with 11 bases between.

The gene calls are TRBV24-1 and TRBJ2-1, with 10 bases identical to TRBD2. Per germline, CDR1 KGHDR and CDR2 SFDVKD. V was pared by 5 bases and J by 8 bases, with 8 bases of the junction left unmatched. The CDR3 has 15 residues. CDR3 in amino acids: CATSVLAGVGYEQFF. The CDR3 DNA is TGTGCCACCAGTGTCCTAGCGGGAGTAGGGTATGAGCAGTTCTTC.

The rearrangement joins TRBV5-1 to TRBJ2-1; TRBD2 is a possible D gene (6 bases). The CDR3 sequence is 16 residues long. The V gene's germline CDR1 is SGHRS and CDR2 YFSETQ. The germline V and J ends were trimmed by 4 bases and 0 bases, with 14 bases remaining between them. The CDR3 DNA reads TGCGCCAGCAGCGGGGGGACTTCCAGCTCCTACAATGAGCAGTTCTTC. Translating it yields CASSGGTSSSYNEQFF. Using reference TRBV5-1 and TRBJ2-1 for the parts outside the CDR3, the full variable domain is KAGVTQTPRYLIKTRGQQVTLSCSPISGHRSVSWYQQTPGQGLQFLFEYFSETQRNKGNFPGRFSGRQFSNSRSEMNVSTLELGDSALYLCASSGGTSSSYNEQFFGPGTRLTVL.

The V and J genes are TRBV5-1 and TRBJ2-2, with 8 bases matching TRBD2. The CDR3 runs to 15 residues. Germline assignment: CDR1 SGHRS and CDR2 YFSETQ. Trimming removed 5 bases from V and 3 bases from J; junction bases left unmatched: 6. CDR3 amino acids: CASSSQTSDTGELFF. Written as DNA, the CDR3 is TGCGCCAGCAGTTCCCAGACTAGCGACACCGGGGAGCTGTTTTTT.

This sequence joins TRBV12-3 or TRBV12-4 and TRBJ1-1, with 7 bases fitting TRBD1. V dropped 7 bases and J dropped 4; count of bases not matched to a gene: 6. This CDR3 is built from 13 residues. The CDR3: CASNTRGGTEAFF. The CDR3 nucleotides are TGTGCCAGCAACACCAGGGGGGGCACTGAAGCTTTCTTT.

The J gene is TRBJ2-2, the V gene TRBV4-1; D gene uncertain. The germline CDR1 and CDR2 sequences are MGHRA and YSYEKL. V was clipped by 3 bases and J by 4 bases, with 9 bases between them. The CDR3 has 14 amino acids. The CDR3 nucleotides read TGCGCCAGCAGCCACTCGAGTCCCACCGGGGAGCTGTTTTTT. Residues: CASSHSSPTGELFF.

This chain links TRBV7-7 with TRBJ2-3; 7 bases align to TRBD1. There are 13 residues in the CDR3. J gave up 3 bases and V 3 bases, and 0 bases lay outside the gene matches. Germline lookup yields CDR1 SSHAT and CDR2 FNYEAQ (reference sequence). CDR3 bases: TGTGCCAGCAGCTTGGACAGGACAGATACGCAGTATTTT. It translates to CASSLDRTDTQYF.

The CDR3 loop is CASSGIPEAFF. CDR3 DNA: TGTGCCAGCAGCGGTATTCCGGAGGCTTTCTTT. The chain links TRBV6-5 to TRBJ1-1; the D is unclear. V dropped 6 bases and J dropped 11 bases, with 13 bases sitting between them. The CDR3 extends over 11 amino acids. Germline V gene data show CDR1 as MNHEY and CDR2 as SVGAGI.

This sequence joins TRBV5-6 and TRBJ2-1; D may be TRBD2 (5 bases). Trimming cost V 4 bases and J 4 bases, with 9 bases left between them. CDR1 and CDR2 (germline): SGHDT, YYEEEE. This CDR3 comprises 13 residues. The CDR3 loop is CASSLDWYNEQFF. As DNA, the CDR3 is TGTGCCAGCAGCCTGGACTGGTACAATGAGCAGTTCTTC.

This clone was seen only once. The V and J genes are TRBV7-2 and TRBJ2-1; D might be TRBD2 (5 bases). This CDR3 region has 16 residues. V gave up 6 bases and J gave up 6 bases, with 21 bases separating them. The germline gives CDR1 SGHTA, CDR2 FQGNSA. CDR3 residues: CASSLNPLASRNEQFF. As DNA, the CDR3 is TGTGCCAGCAGTCTAAACCCCTTGGCTAGCCGCAATGAGCAGTTCTTC.

This chain joins TRBV19 and TRBJ1-2, with D hard to call. Germline CDR1 is LNHDA and CDR2 is SQIVND (reference sequence). V was shortened by 1 base and J by 14 bases, with 23 bases between the two germline ends. This CDR3 contains 15 residues. CDR3 loop: CASSIGGSNRLSATF. As DNA, the CDR3 is TGTGCCAGTAGTATAGGAGGGTCCAACAGACTGAGTGCGACCTTC.

The chain has TRBV2 and TRBJ2-1; tentatively, D is TRBD1 (5 bases). V was clipped by 5 bases and J by 0 bases, with 14 bases between them. Germline V gene sequence: CDR1 SNHLY, CDR2 FYNNEI. The CDR3 loop spans 16 amino acids. The CDR3 sequence: CASSKRQSSSYNEQFF. CDR3 bases: TGTGCCAGCAGTAAACGACAGTCGAGCTCCTACAATGAGCAGTTCTTC.

The chain has TRBV24-1 and TRBJ1-2, with a weak D call TRBD1 (5 bases). Germline V lookup: CDR1 KGHDR, CDR2 SFDVKD. The V end was cut by 2 bases, the J end by 3 bases, with 18 bases between. This CDR3 comprises 17 residues. CDR3 bases: TGTGCCACCAGTGATTCAACCGGGTTTCGAGGGGACTATGGCTACACCTTC. Residues: CATSDSTGFRGDYGYTF.

The chain carries TRBV19 and TRBJ2-4; weak D call: TRBD1 (5 bases). The CDR3 covers 16 residues. Trimming cost V 6 bases and J 0 bases, with 15 bases left between them. Germline loops: CDR1 LNHDA, CDR2 SQIVND (reference sequence). CDR3 loop: CASSLKGRRAKNIQYF. The DNA of the CDR3 is TGTGCCAGTAGCCTAAAGGGGCGGAGAGCCAAAAACATTCAGTACTTC.

This clone was seen only once. V usage is TRBV11-3 and J usage is TRBJ2-7; tentatively, D is TRBD1 or TRBD2 (5 bases each). Germline V gene data show CDR1 as SGHNT and CDR2 as YENEEA. Trimming removed 3 bases from V and 2 bases from J, with 8 bases in between. There are 13 residues in the CDR3. CDR3 residues: CASSLGVAYEQYF. For the CDR3, the DNA is TGTGCCAGCAGCTTGGGGGTGGCCTACGAGCAGTACTTC.

This chain links TRBV19 with TRBJ2-1, with D possibly TRBD2 on 6 matching bases. The V gene's germline CDR1 is LNHDA and CDR2 SQIVND (reference sequence). The CDR3 runs 15 residues. V was clipped by 1 base and J by 9 bases, with 16 bases between them. As DNA, the CDR3 is TGTGCCAGTAGTATAGTAGGGGTGGGGGGAGGTGAGCAGTTCTTC. It is translated as CASSIVGVGGGEQFF.

The chain links TRBV7-8 to TRBJ1-4, with TRBD1 identical over 9 bases. The CDR3 has 16 residues. V lost 1 base and J lost 7; bases outside the gene matches: 7. Per germline, CDR1 SGHVS and CDR2 FQNEAQ. The CDR3 bases are TGTGCCAGCAGCTTAGTACCCGGGACAGGGACTGAAAAACTGTTTTTT. Its protein product is CASSLVPGTGTEKLFF.

This clone was seen a single time. The J gene is TRBJ1-5, the V gene TRBV12-3 or TRBV12-4, with D maybe TRBD1 (6 bases). The CDR3 has 13 amino acids. Trimming left V 3 bases short and J 11 bases short, with 14 bases between. The CDR3 coding sequence is TGTGCCAGCAGTTTCGGAGGGGGTTCGTCCCAGCATTTT. Amino acid sequence: CASSFGGGSSQHF.

This chain connects TRBV30 to TRBJ2-7, with 8 bases fitting TRBD2. Germline V gene sequence: CDR1 GTSNPN, CDR2 SVGIG (reference sequence). CDR3 length: 15 amino acids. J lost 4 bases, V lost 3 bases, and 11 bases had no gene match. The DNA of the CDR3 is TGTGCCTGGAGCGGGGGGCAAGCGGGGGTTTACGAGCAGTACTTC. As protein: CAWSGGQAGVYEQYF.

J is TRBJ2-7 and V is TRBV7-8; 10 bases line up with TRBD1. This CDR3 has 16 amino acids. After removal of 6 bases from V and 0 bases from J, the junction contained 8 bases not matched to a gene. The V gene's germline CDR1 is SGHVS and CDR2 FQNEAQ. CDR3 in amino acids: CASRTPGQGSSYEQYF. CDR3 sequence (DNA): TGTGCCAGCAGGACTCCGGGACAGGGGAGCTCCTACGAGCAGTACTTC. Full variable domain (remainder filled in from reference TRBV7-8 and TRBJ2-7): GAGVSQSPRYKVAKRGQDVALRCDPISGHVSLFWYQQALGQGPEFLTYFQNEAQLDKSGLPSDRFFAERPEGSVSTLKIQRTQQEDSAVYLCASRTPGQGSSYEQYFGPGTRLTVT.

This chain uses TRBV11-1 with TRBJ1-4, with D possibly being TRBD1 (5 bases). CDR3 length: 13 residues. CDR1 is SGHAT, CDR2 FQDESV, per germline (reference sequence). Trimming removed 3 bases at V and 3 bases at J, with 5 bases between. The CDR3 loop reads CASSLGANEKLFF. CDR3 nucleotides: TGTGCCAGCAGCTTGGGGGCTAATGAAAAACTGTTTTTT.

This clone has a single count. The chain carries TRBV24-1 and TRBJ2-1; 12 bases are shared with TRBD2. Germline loops: CDR1 KGHDR, CDR2 SFDVKD. The CDR3 length is 13 residues. V lost 7 bases to trimming and J lost 8 bases; unmatched junction nucleotides: 2. CDR3 in amino acids: CATRLAGGYEQFF. The CDR3 nucleotides read TGTGCCACCAGACTAGCGGGAGGCTATGAGCAGTTCTTC.

The rearrangement joins TRBV7-2 to TRBJ2-3, with 8 bases matching TRBD2. V shed 4 bases, J shed 0 bases, and the junction held 9 bases outside the gene matches. CDR3 length: 17 amino acids. Per germline, CDR1 SGHTA and CDR2 FQGNSA. Written as DNA, the CDR3 is TGTGCCAGCAGCTCCGGGGCGGGGGGAACCAGCACAGATACGCAGTATTTT. This sequence encodes CASSSGAGGTSTDTQYF.